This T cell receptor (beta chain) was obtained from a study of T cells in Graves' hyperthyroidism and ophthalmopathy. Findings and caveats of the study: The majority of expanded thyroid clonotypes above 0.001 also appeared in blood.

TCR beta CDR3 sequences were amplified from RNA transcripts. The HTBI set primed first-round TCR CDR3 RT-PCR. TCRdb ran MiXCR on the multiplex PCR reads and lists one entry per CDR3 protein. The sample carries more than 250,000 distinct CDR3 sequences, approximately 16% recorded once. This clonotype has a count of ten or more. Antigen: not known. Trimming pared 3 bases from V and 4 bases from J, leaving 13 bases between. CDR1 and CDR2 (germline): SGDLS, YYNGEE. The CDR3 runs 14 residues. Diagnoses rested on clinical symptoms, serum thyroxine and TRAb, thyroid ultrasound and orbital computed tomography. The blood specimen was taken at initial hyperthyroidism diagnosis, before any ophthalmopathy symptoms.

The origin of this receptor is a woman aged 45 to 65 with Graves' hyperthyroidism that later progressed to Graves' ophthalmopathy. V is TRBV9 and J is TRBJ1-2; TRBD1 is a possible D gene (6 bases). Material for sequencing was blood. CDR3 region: CASSARTAAYGYTF. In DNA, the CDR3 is TGTGCCAGCAGCGCCCGGACAGCTGCCTATGGCTACACCTTC.